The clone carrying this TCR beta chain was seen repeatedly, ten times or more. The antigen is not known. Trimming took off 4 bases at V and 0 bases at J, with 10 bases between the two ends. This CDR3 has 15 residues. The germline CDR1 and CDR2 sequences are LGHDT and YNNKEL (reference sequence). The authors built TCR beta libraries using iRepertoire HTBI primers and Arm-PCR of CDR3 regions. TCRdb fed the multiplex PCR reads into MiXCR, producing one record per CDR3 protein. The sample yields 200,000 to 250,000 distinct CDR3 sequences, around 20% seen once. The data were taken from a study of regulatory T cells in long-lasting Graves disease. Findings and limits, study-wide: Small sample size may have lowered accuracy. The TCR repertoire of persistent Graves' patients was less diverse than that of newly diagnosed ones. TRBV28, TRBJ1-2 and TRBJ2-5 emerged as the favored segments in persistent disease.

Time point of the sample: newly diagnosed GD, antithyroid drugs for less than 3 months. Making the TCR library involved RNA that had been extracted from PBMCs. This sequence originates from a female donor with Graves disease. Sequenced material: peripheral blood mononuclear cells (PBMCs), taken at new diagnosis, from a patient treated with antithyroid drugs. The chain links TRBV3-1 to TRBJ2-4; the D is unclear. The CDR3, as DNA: TGTGCCAGCAGCCGGCTTTCGGGAGCCAAAAACATTCAGTACTTC. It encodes CASSRLSGAKNIQYF. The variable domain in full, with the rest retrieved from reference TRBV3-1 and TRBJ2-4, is DTAVSQTPKYLVTQMGNDKSIKCEQNLGHDTMYWYKQDSKKFLKIMFSYNNKELIINETVPNRFSPKSPDKAHLNLHINSLELGDSAVYFCASSRLSGAKNIQYFGAGTRLSVL.